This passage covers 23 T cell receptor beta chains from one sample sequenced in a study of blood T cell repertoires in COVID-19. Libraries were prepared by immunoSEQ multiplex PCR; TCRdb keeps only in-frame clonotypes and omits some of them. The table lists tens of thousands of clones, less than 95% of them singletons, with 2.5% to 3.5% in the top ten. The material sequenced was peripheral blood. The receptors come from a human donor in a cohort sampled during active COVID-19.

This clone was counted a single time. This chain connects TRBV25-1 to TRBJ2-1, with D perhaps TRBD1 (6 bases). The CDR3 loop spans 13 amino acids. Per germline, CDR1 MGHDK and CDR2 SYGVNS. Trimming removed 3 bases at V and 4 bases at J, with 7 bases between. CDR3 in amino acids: CASSETGYNEQFF. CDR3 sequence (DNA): TGTGCCAGCAGTGAGACAGGTTACAATGAGCAGTTCTTC. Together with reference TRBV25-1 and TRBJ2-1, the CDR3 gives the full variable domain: EADIYQTPRYLVIGTGKKITLECSQTMGHDKMYWYQQDPGMELHLIHYSYGVNSTEKGDLSSESTVSRIRTEHFPLTLESARPSHTSQYLCASSETGYNEQFFGPGTRLTVL.

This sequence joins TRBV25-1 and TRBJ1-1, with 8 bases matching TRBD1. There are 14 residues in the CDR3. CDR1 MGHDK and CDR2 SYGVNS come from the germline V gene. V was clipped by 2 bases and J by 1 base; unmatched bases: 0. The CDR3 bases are TGTGCCAGCAGTGAAGGGACAGGGAACACTGAAGCTTTCTTT. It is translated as CASSEGTGNTEAFF.

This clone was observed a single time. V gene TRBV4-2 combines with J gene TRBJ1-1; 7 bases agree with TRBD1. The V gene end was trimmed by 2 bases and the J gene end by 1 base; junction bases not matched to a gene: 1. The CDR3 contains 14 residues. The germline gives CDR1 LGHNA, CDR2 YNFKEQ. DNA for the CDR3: TGTGCCAGCAGCCAAAGGACAGGGAACACTGAAGCTTTCTTT. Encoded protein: CASSQRTGNTEAFF.

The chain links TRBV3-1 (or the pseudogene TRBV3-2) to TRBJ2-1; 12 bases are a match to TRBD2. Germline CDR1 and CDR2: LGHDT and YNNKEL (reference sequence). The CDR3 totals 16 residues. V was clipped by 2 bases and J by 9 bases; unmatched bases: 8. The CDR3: CASSQHLLAGGGEQFF. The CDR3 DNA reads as TGTGCCAGCAGCCAACACCTACTAGCGGGAGGTGGTGAGCAGTTCTTC.

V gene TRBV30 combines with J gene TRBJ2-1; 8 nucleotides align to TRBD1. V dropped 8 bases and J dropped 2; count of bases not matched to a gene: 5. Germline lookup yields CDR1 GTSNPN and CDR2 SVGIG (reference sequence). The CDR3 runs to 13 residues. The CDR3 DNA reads TGTGCCCAAAACAGGGGGACCTACAATGAGCAGTTCTTC. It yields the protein CAQNRGTYNEQFF.

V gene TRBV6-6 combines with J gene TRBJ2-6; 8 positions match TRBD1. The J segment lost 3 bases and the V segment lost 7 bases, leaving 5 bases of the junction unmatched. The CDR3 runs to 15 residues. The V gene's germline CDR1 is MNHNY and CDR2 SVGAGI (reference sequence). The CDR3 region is CASTHRGSGANVLTF. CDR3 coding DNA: TGTGCCAGCACCCACAGGGGGAGTGGGGCCAACGTCCTGACTTTC.

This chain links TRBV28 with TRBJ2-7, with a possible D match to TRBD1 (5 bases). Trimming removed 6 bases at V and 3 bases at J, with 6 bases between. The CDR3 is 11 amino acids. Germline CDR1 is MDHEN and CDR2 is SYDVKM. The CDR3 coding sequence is TGTGCCAGCAGAACAGGCTACGAGCAGTACTTC. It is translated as CASRTGYEQYF.

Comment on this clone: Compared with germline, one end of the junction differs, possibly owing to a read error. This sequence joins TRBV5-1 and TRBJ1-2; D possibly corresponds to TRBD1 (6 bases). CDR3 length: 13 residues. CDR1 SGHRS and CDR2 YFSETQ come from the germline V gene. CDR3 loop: CASSFTGSDGNTF. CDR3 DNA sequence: TGCGCCAGCAGCTTTACAGGGTCGGATGGCAACACCTTC.

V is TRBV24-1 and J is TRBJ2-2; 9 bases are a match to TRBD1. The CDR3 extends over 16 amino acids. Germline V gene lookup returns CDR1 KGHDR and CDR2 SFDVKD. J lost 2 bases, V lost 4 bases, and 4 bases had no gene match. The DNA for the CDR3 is TGTGCCACCAGTGACCAGGGACAGGGAAACACCGGGGAGCTGTTTTTT. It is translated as CATSDQGQGNTGELFF.

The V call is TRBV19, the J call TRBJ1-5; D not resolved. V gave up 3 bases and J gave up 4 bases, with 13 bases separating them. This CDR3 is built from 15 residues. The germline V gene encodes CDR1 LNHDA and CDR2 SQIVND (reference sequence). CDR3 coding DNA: TGTGCCAGTAGTATTCCGTCGCGGATAAATCAGCCCCAGCATTTT. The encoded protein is CASSIPSRINQPQHF.

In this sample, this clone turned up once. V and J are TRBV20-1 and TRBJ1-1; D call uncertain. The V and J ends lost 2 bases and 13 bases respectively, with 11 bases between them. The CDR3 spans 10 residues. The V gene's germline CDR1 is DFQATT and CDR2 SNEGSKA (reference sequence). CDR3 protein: CSARIITGFF. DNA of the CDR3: TGCAGTGCTAGAATTATCACGGGTTTCTTT.

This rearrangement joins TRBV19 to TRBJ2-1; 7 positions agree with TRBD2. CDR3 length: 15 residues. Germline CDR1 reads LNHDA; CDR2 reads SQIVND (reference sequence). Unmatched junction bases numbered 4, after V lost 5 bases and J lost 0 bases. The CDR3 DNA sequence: TGTGCCAGTAGTTCGGGACTAAACTCCTACAATGAGCAGTTCTTC. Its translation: CASSSGLNSYNEQFF.

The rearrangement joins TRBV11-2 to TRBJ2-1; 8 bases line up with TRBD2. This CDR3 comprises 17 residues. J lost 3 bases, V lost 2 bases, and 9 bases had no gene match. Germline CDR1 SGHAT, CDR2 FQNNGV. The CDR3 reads CASSLRWGSGIYNEQFF. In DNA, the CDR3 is TGTGCCAGCAGCTTAAGGTGGGGTAGCGGGATCTACAATGAGCAGTTCTTC.

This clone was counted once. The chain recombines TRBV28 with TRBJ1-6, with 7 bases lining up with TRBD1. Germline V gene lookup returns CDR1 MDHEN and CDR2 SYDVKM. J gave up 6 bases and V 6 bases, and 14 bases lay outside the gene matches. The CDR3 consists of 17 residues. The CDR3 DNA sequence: TGTGCCAGCAGCATAGGGCGGTGGGGACAGAGTAATTCACCCCTCCACTTT. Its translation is CASSIGRWGQSNSPLHF.

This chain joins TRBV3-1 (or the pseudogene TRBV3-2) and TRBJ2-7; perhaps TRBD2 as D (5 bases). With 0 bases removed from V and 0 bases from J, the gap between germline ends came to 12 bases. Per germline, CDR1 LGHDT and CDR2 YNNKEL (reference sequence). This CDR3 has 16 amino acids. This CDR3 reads CASSQDVAFSSYEQYF. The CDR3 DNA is TGTGCCAGCAGCCAAGATGTAGCGTTTAGCTCCTACGAGCAGTACTTC.

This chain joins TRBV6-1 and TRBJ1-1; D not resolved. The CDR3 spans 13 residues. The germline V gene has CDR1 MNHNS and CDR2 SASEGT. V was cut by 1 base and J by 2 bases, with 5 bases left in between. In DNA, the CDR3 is TGTGCCAGCAGTGAAGACACCAACACTGAAGCTTTCTTT. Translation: CASSEDTNTEAFF.

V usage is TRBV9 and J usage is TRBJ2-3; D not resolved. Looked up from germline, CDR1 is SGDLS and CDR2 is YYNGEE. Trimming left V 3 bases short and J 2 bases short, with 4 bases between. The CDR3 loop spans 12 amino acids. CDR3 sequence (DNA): TGTGCCAGCAGCGGCGACACAGATACGCAGTATTTT. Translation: CASSGDTDTQYF.

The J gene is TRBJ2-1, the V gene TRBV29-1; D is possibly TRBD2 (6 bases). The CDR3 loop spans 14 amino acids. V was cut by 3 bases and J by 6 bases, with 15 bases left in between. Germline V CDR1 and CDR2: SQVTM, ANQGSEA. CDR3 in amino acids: CSVESPSEGNEQFF. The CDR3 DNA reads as TGCAGCGTTGAGAGTCCTAGCGAGGGCAATGAGCAGTTCTTC.

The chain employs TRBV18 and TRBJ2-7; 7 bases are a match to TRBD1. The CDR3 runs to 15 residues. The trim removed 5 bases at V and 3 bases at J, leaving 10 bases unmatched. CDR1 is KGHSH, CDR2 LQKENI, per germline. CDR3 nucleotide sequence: TGTGCCAGCTCAATAACCGGGACAGCTTACTACGAGCAGTACTTC. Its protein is CASSITGTAYYEQYF.

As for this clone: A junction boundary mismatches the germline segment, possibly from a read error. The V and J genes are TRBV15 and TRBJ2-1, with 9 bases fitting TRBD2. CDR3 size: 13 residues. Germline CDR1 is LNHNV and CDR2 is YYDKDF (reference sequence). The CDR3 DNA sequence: TGTGCCACCAGCAGAGAAGGCGGGAGGGCATTGGTCTTC. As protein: CATSREGGRALVF.

CDR3 in DNA: TGTGCCAGCAGCTTGGCCATCTTGGGGGGAATCTCCTACGAGCAGTACTTC. It translates to CASSLAILGGISYEQYF. The rearrangement uses TRBV5-6 and TRBJ2-7; D possibly corresponds to TRBD2 (6 bases). The CDR3 runs 17 residues. Trimming pared 0 bases from V and 0 bases from J, leaving 16 bases between. Germline V gene sequence: CDR1 SGHDT, CDR2 YYEEEE.

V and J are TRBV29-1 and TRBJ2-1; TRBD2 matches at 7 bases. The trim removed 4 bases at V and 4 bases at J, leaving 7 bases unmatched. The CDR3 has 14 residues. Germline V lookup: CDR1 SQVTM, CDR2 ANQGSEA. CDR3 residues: CSVGARGGYNEQFF. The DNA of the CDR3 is TGCAGCGTTGGAGCCCGCGGGGGATACAATGAGCAGTTCTTC.

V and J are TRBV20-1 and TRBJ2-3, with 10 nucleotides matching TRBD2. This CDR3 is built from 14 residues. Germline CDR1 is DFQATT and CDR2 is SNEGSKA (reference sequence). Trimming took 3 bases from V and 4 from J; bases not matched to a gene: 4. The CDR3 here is CSASPLAGADTQYF. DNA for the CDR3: TGCAGTGCTAGTCCTCTAGCGGGAGCAGATACGCAGTATTTT.